Detailed here is one TCR beta chain. Under the authors' procedure: Reference gene primer amplification gave nucleated cell count estimates. The table came from immunoSEQ multiplex PCR; TCRdb's copy has only in-frame clones and leaves some out. Clone size and the V and J calls come from that table; the DNA yielded D and trimming. The sample consists of about 100,000 clones, 65% to 90% of them appearing once. The sample is drawn from a study of blood T cell repertoires in COVID-19. Study overall: COVID-19 samples from acute and convalescent phases originated in the United States, Italy and Spain.

Germline-derived CDR1 and CDR2 are SGHNT and YYREEE (reference sequence). CDR3 length: 15 residues. V shed 9 bases and J 4 bases; nucleotides not matched to a gene: 15. The clonotype was recovered from a man at least 80 years old with acute or convalescent COVID-19. This chain connects TRBV5-4 to TRBJ2-7; 8 bases align to TRBD2. The sequenced sample was peripheral blood. CDR3 sequence: CANSPTSGRHYEQYF. The CDR3 nucleotides read TGTGCCAACAGTCCCACTAGCGGACGCCATTACGAGCAGTACTTC.